A single sample gave rise to the 9 T cell receptor beta chains below, sequenced in a study of PD-1 blockade in mismatch repair-deficient tumors. Some clones are missing from TCRdb's copy, which holds only in-frame ones; the method was immunoSEQ multiplex PCR. Of some 10,000 clones listed, over 80% are singletons. Their antigen targets remain unknown. Noted time point: roughly nine-day in vitro stimulation with candidate neoantigen peptide 7. Sequencing used cells cultured in vitro, obtained from a patient treated with pembrolizumab. All receptors come from an adult with mismatch repair-deficient cancer.

The rearrangement uses TRBV9 and TRBJ2-7, with D possibly matching TRBD2 (5 bases). With 4 bases removed from V and 3 bases from J, the gap between germline ends came to 11 bases. Germline CDR1 is SGDLS and CDR2 is YYNGEE. The CDR3 sequence is 13 residues long. DNA of the CDR3: TGTGCCAGCAGCCCCTCGGACTTCTACGAGCAGTACTTC. As protein: CASSPSDFYEQYF.

V gene TRBV6-1 combines with J gene TRBJ2-2; D possibly corresponds to TRBD1 (6 bases). V was trimmed by 2 bases and J by 0 bases, leaving 13 bases between them. The CDR3 totals 17 residues. The germline CDR1 and CDR2 sequences are MNHNS and SASEGT. CDR3: CASSELGALPNTGELFF. In nucleotides, the CDR3 is TGTGCCAGCAGTGAACTGGGGGCGCTTCCGAACACCGGGGAGCTGTTTTTT.

V gene TRBV5-1 combines with J gene TRBJ1-6; D might be TRBD1 (6 bases). The CDR3 runs to 16 residues. Germline CDR1 reads SGHRS; CDR2 reads YFSETQ. V was cut by 4 bases and J by 9 bases, with 20 bases left in between. The CDR3, as DNA: TGCGCCAGCAGCCCCAGGGGCTTACAGGATGGTTCACCCCTCCACTTT. Its translation: CASSPRGLQDGSPLHF.

V is TRBV2 and J is TRBJ2-5; 14 positions agree with TRBD2. The J segment lost 5 bases and the V segment lost 6 bases, leaving 2 bases of the junction unmatched. This CDR3 is 14 amino acids long. Germline CDR1 reads SNHLY; CDR2 reads FYNNEI. This CDR3 reads CASRGLAGVETQYF. The DNA of the CDR3 is TGTGCCAGCAGGGGACTAGCGGGAGTTGAGACCCAGTACTTC. The entire variable domain, with the rest obtained from reference TRBV2 and TRBJ2-5, is as follows: EPEVTQTPSHQVTQMGQEVILRCVPISNHLYFYWYRQILGQKVEFLVSFYNNEISEKSEIFDDQFSVERPDGSNFTLKIRSTKLEDSAMYFCASRGLAGVETQYFGPGTRLLVL.

This chain links TRBV9 with TRBJ2-2; D remains ambiguous. The CDR3 sequence is 12 residues long. V was clipped by 4 bases and J by 6 bases, with 7 bases between them. The germline gives CDR1 SGDLS, CDR2 YYNGEE. Here the CDR3 reads CASSSWPGELFF. CDR3 coding DNA: TGTGCCAGCAGCTCCTGGCCCGGGGAGCTGTTTTTT. The entire variable domain, with the rest obtained from reference TRBV9 and TRBJ2-2, is as follows: DSGVTQTPKHLITATGQRVTLRCSPRSGDLSVYWYQQSLDQGLQFLIQYYNGEERAKGNILERFSAQQFPDLHSELNLSSLELGDSALYFCASSSWPGELFFGEGSRLTVL.

In its sample, this clone was seen a few times. The rearrangement joins TRBV29-1 to TRBJ2-7, with TRBD2 identical over 9 bases. Germline CDR1 reads SQVTM; CDR2 reads ANQGSEA. There are 14 residues in the CDR3. V trimming: 7 bases; J trimming: 5 bases; junction bases outside the gene matches: 12. The CDR3 region has the DNA TGCAGCGGAACCTTAGCGGGGGTCCGTCACGAGCAGTACTTC. Amino acid sequence: CSGTLAGVRHEQYF.

This chain joins TRBV4-2 and TRBJ2-1; D is perhaps TRBD2 (6 bases). Looked up from germline, CDR1 is LGHNA and CDR2 is YNFKEQ. The CDR3 has 15 residues. V was cut by 0 bases and J by 9 bases, with 15 bases left in between. The CDR3 region has the DNA TGTGCCAGCAGCCAAGAAGTAACGGGAGCGGGTGAGCAGTTCTTC. Protein sequence: CASSQEVTGAGEQFF.

The chain joins TRBV9 to TRBJ2-7; D may be TRBD1 (6 bases). V lost 2 bases, J lost 3 bases, and 9 bases lay in between. Germline-derived CDR1 and CDR2 are SGDLS and YYNGEE. The CDR3 is 13 amino acids. CDR3 sequence reads: CASSVSDSYEQYF. The CDR3 coding sequence is TGTGCCAGCAGCGTTTCGGACAGCTACGAGCAGTACTTC.

The chain uses TRBV27 and TRBJ2-4; 8 bases are a match to TRBD2. Germline trimming cut 5 bases from V and 1 base from J; bases unmatched to any gene: 16. The V gene's germline CDR1 is MNHEY and CDR2 SMNVEV (reference sequence). This CDR3 contains 19 residues. This CDR3 is CASSGVAGILGGAKNIQYF. The CDR3, as DNA: TGTGCCAGCAGTGGGGTAGCGGGGATCCTCGGGGGGGCCAAAAACATTCAGTACTTC.